Listed below are T cell receptor beta chains from one sample, sequenced in a study of cytomegalovirus exposure and HLA in healthy donors. TCRdb's table, derived via immunoSEQ multiplex PCR, lists solely in-frame clones and lacks some. The sample records 100,000 or so clones, about 94% being singletons. The sample consisted of PBMCs. The receptors stem from a woman between 18 and 29 years old in good health and CMV-seronegative. CDR3s leave out the opening cysteine and the closing phenylalanine or tryptophan.

J: TRBJ1-2; V: TRBV27; CDR3: ASSPRTGGDYGYT
J: TRBJ2-3; V: TRBV7-2; CDR3: ASSWSGAKTDTQY
J: TRBJ1-2; V: TRBV5-8; CDR3: ASSPTGFYGYT
J: TRBJ2-3; V: TRBV25-1; CDR3: ASSEIEFTDTQY
J: TRBJ1-4; V: TRBV11-2; CDR3: ASSLLNRAGNEKLF
J: TRBJ1-1; V: TRBV25-1; CDR3: ASSDIQGNTEAF
J: TRBJ2-2; V: TRBV5-6; CDR3: ASSFTHRNTGELF
J: TRBJ2-6; V: TRBV27; CDR3: ASSYHRGRITFGANVLT
J: TRBJ1-1; V: TRBV19; CDR3: ASNIRDMNTEAF
J: TRBJ1-1; V: TRBV15; CDR3: ATSGPRQGANTEAF
J: TRBJ2-4; V: TRBV7-8; CDR3: ASSLAGQNIQY
J: TRBJ2-7; V: TRBV27; CDR3: ASSIGTGAPYEQY
J: TRBJ2-6; V: TRBV28; CDR3: ASSDSAGANVLT
J: TRBJ2-1; V: TRBV27; CDR3: ASSFSKSSYNEQF
J: TRBJ2-2; V: TRBV12-5; CDR3: ASGRGQGLTGELF
J: TRBJ2-5; V: TRBV7-7; CDR3: ASSFPGGAGETQY
J: TRBJ1-5; V: TRBV19; CDR3: ASGDRGPGPQH
J: TRBJ1-2; V: TRBV9; CDR3: ASSVKAAPEGNYGYT
J: TRBJ2-7; V: TRBV5-5; CDR3: ASSLTSGDIYEQY
J: TRBJ1-1; V: TRBV5-5; CDR3: ASSQQDRGRDAF
J: TRBJ2-3; V: TRBV11-2; CDR3: ASSSSTGQDTQY
J: TRBJ2-1; V: TRBV7-9; CDR3: ASTPGTSAYNEQF
J: TRBJ1-1; V: TRBV4-1; CDR3: ASSQDIGQYEAF
J: TRBJ2-1; V: TRBV2; CDR3: ASSQGRAEQF
J: TRBJ1-1; V: TRBV19; CDR3: ASSNRRGPVNTEAF
J: TRBJ1-3; V: TRBV7-9; CDR3: ASSPFSGNTIY
J: TRBJ1-1; V: TRBV19; CDR3: VLQGVNTEAF
J: TRBJ1-2; V: TRBV11-3; CDR3: ASSSYSDTRGYT
J: TRBJ2-7; V: TRBV10-1; CDR3: ASSKDLAGLYEQY
J: TRBJ1-3; V: TRBV5-1; CDR3: ASSLDSYSGNTIY
J: TRBJ1-2; V: TRBV5-5; CDR3: ASSLRASLYGYT
J: TRBJ2-3; V: TRBV29-1; CDR3: SVEGSGTSTDTQY
J: TRBJ2-5; V: TRBV2; CDR3: ASRQGAGETQY